This T cell receptor beta chain was observed in a study of human T cells and chemical hapten exposure. For the study at large: Patch testing was performed with 0.01% DPC on the upper back, with reading at 6 days. TCR yields differed between samples (mainly from small differences in pooled library volume). General observations from the study: PT1 expanded TCR numbers rose with patch test score.

Germline values: CDR1 ENHRY, CDR2 SYGVKD. Trimming removed 4 bases from V and 1 base from J; junction bases left unmatched: 2. The CDR3 is 14 amino acids. The table lists this clonotype with many counts. Its antigen remains unidentified. TCRdb ran MiXCR on the RACE reads and lists one entry per CDR3 protein. The sample yields roughly 260,000 distinct CDR3 sequences, approximately 8.6% seen once. The sample's time point: pre-sensitization, week 0. This sample's treatment: therapeutic diphenylcyclopropenone sensitization with weekly scalp DPC. Source: whole blood, taken in connection with sensitization to the hapten diphenylcyclopropenone (DPC). The chain links TRBV10-3 to TRBJ2-3; TRBD1 aligns across 7 bases. This TCR was sampled from a middle-aged woman with alopecia areata. Some clones in this sample may be carry-over from other donors' samples. The CDR3 nucleotides read TGTGCCATCAGTGGCACAGGGGGCACAGATACGCAGTATTTT. Protein: CAISGTGGTDTQYF.